This T cell receptor (beta chain) was sequenced for a study of sequential checkpoint blockade in melanoma. Study information: Randomization was 1:1 between first-line nivolumab→ipilimumab and ipilimumab→nivolumab.

This CDR3 is 13 amino acids long. Per the germline V gene, CDR1 is MNHEY and CDR2 is SMNVEV (reference sequence). With V trimmed by 3 bases and J by 3 bases, 0 bases remained unmatched. Treatment specified: randomized to nivolumab then ipilimumab (arm A) or the reverse (arm B). Patients had received no earlier DNA-damaging chemotherapy. PBMC sorting kept live CD3+CD8+ cells without CD19 or CD56. Generated by immunoSEQ multiplex PCR, the TCRdb table keeps only in-frame clones and is missing some. Of some 31,000 clones listed, 80% to 90% are singletons. This specimen was CD8+ T cells sorted from blood (inferred from file names), taken from a patient given nivolumab and ipilimumab in sequence. The source is a human donor with melanoma. The chain recombines TRBV27 with TRBJ1-2; 8 positions match TRBD1. CDR3 DNA sequence: TGTGCCAGCAGTTTGGACAGGGACTATGGCTACACCTTC. Protein sequence: CASSLDRDYGYTF.